This is a list of T cell receptor beta chains from one sample in a study of a mutant IDH1 vaccine in newly diagnosed glioma. The protocol was immunoSEQ multiplex PCR, while the TCRdb copy is restricted to in-frame clones and leaves out a portion. Of approximately 70,000 clones listed, 86% are singletons. The source material was PBMCs, sampled from a glioma patient treated with radiotherapy, temozolomide or both. The source is a man aged 25 to 40 with glioma. Both conserved end residues are part of each CDR3. The order of the fields is D gene, clone size, V gene, J gene, CDR3 DNA, CDR3 protein. The D gene is left open where the match is weak. A row's size may be missing; if present it is once, few, many or a size class.

d_gene: NA; abundance: NA; v_gene: TRBV7-2; j_gene: TRBJ1-4; CDR3nt: TGTGCCAGCAGTTGGCGAGGTAGTGAAAAACTGTTTTTT; CDR3aa: CASSWRGSEKLFF
d_gene: TRBD2; abundance: NA; v_gene: TRBV7-2; j_gene: TRBJ2-5; CDR3nt: TGTGCCAGCAGCCCACAGGGACTAGCGGGGGAACCGGGGCAGACCCAGTACTTC; CDR3aa: CASSPQGLAGEPGQTQYF
d_gene: NA; abundance: NA; v_gene: TRBV30; j_gene: TRBJ1-2; CDR3nt: TGTGCCTGGAGTGTTCTACTCCTCAACACCTTC; CDR3aa: CAWSVLLLNTF
d_gene: NA; abundance: NA; v_gene: TRBV5-1; j_gene: TRBJ1-6; CDR3nt: TGCGCCAGCAGTCCCCGGGACCAGCGGTATTCACCCCTCCACTTT; CDR3aa: CASSPRDQRYSPLHF
d_gene: NA; abundance: NA; v_gene: TRBV11-2; j_gene: TRBJ1-1; CDR3nt: TGTGCCAGCAGCACCCTCAGTGAAGCTTTCTTT; CDR3aa: CASSTLSEAFF
d_gene: NA; abundance: NA; v_gene: TRBV5-1; j_gene: TRBJ1-6; CDR3nt: TGCGCCAGCAGCTTTGCAGGGATTACGGGATCCCTCCACTTT; CDR3aa: CASSFAGITGSLHF
d_gene: TRBD2; abundance: NA; v_gene: TRBV6-1; j_gene: TRBJ2-1; CDR3nt: TGTGCCAGCAGTGAAACTAGCGGGGCCTACAATGAGCAGTTCTTC; CDR3aa: CASSETSGAYNEQFF
d_gene: TRBD2; abundance: NA; v_gene: TRBV9; j_gene: TRBJ2-2; CDR3nt: TGTGCCAGCAGCATTTTAGCGGGGGGGCTTAACACCGGGGAGCTGTTTTTT; CDR3aa: CASSILAGGLNTGELFF
d_gene: NA; abundance: NA; v_gene: TRBV18; j_gene: TRBJ2-7; CDR3nt: TGTGCCAGCTCACCAAGGAAGGACACCCGGACCTACGAGCAGTACTTC; CDR3aa: CASSPRKDTRTYEQYF
d_gene: NA; abundance: NA; v_gene: TRBV27; j_gene: TRBJ2-3; CDR3nt: TGTGCCAGCAGTATGACAGGTTCGAGCACAGATACGCAGTATTTT; CDR3aa: CASSMTGSSTDTQYF
d_gene: TRBD1; abundance: NA; v_gene: TRBV7-9; j_gene: TRBJ2-7; CDR3nt: TGTGCCAGCAGCTTATACAGGGGGCCCTCCTACGAGCAGTACTTC; CDR3aa: CASSLYRGPSYEQYF
d_gene: NA; abundance: NA; v_gene: TRBV9; j_gene: TRBJ2-1; CDR3nt: TGTGCCAGCAGCGTAACGGGGGCCTCCTACAATGAGCAGTTCTTC; CDR3aa: CASSVTGASYNEQFF
d_gene: NA; abundance: NA; v_gene: TRBV7-9; j_gene: TRBJ1-1; CDR3nt: TGTGCCAGCAGACAGACAGGCGGGAACACTGAAGCTTTCTTT; CDR3aa: CASRQTGGNTEAFF
d_gene: NA; abundance: NA; v_gene: TRBV13; j_gene: TRBJ2-7; CDR3nt: TGTGCCAGCAGCTTCCTCGGGCTCAACGAGCAGTACTTC; CDR3aa: CASSFLGLNEQYF
d_gene: TRBD1; abundance: NA; v_gene: TRBV9; j_gene: TRBJ1-2; CDR3nt: TGTGCCAGCAGCCTTCTCCCTGGGACAGCCTATGGCTACACCTTC; CDR3aa: CASSLLPGTAYGYTF
d_gene: NA; abundance: once; v_gene: TRBV7-7; j_gene: TRBJ2-1; CDR3nt: TGTGCCAGCAGCTTAGCTCCCCCGGGGGAATCCAATGAGCAGTTCTTC; CDR3aa: CASSLAPPGESNEQFF
d_gene: TRBD1; abundance: NA; v_gene: TRBV18; j_gene: TRBJ2-2; CDR3nt: TGTGCCAGCTCACCCCTTCAACAGGGGAAAAGTTCGGAGCTGTTTTTT; CDR3aa: CASSPLQQGKSSELFF
d_gene: NA; abundance: NA; v_gene: TRBV7-9; j_gene: TRBJ1-1; CDR3nt: TGTGCCAGCAGTTACGGGACAAACACTGAAGCTTTCTTT; CDR3aa: CASSYGTNTEAFF
d_gene: NA; abundance: NA; v_gene: TRBV25-1; j_gene: TRBJ2-5; CDR3nt: TGTGCCAGCAGTTCATGGAGAAGGGAGGAGACCCAGTACTTC; CDR3aa: CASSSWRREETQYF
d_gene: NA; abundance: NA; v_gene: TRBV30; j_gene: TRBJ2-3; CDR3nt: TGTGCCTGGAGCGCCCGGTTTGCTAACGCCGAGACAGATACGCAGTATTTT; CDR3aa: CAWSARFANAETDTQYF
d_gene: NA; abundance: once; v_gene: TRBV19; j_gene: TRBJ1-1; CDR3nt: TGTGCCAGTAGTCTCTCCCATAGGGCAGCAGGGCCCTCGAACACTGAAGCTTTCTTT; CDR3aa: CASSLSHRAAGPSNTEAFF
d_gene: NA; abundance: NA; v_gene: TRBV5-1; j_gene: TRBJ1-5; CDR3nt: TGCGCCAGCAGCTTGGATCCAGATCAGCCCCAGCATTTT; CDR3aa: CASSLDPDQPQHF
d_gene: NA; abundance: NA; v_gene: TRBV19; j_gene: TRBJ2-4; CDR3nt: TGTGCCAGTAGCCCGTGGGCGAACAGTCCCAAAAACATTCAGTACTTC; CDR3aa: CASSPWANSPKNIQYF
d_gene: NA; abundance: NA; v_gene: TRBV6-5; j_gene: TRBJ2-1; CDR3nt: TGTGCCAGCACGAGGCACGGCAATGAGCAGTTCTTC; CDR3aa: CASTRHGNEQFF
d_gene: NA; abundance: NA; v_gene: TRBV19; j_gene: TRBJ1-2; CDR3nt: TGTGCCAGCCTGGGGGGGCAGGTCCGTAACTATGGCTACACCTTC; CDR3aa: CASLGGQVRNYGYTF
d_gene: TRBD1; abundance: few; v_gene: TRBV18; j_gene: TRBJ1-5; CDR3nt: TGTGCCAGCTCGCGACAGGGGCAGGGCAAAAATCAGCCCCAGCATTTT; CDR3aa: CASSRQGQGKNQPQHF
d_gene: NA; abundance: NA; v_gene: TRBV27; j_gene: TRBJ1-1; CDR3nt: TGTGCCAGCAGTTTATCCGTGGACACTGAAGCTTTCTTT; CDR3aa: CASSLSVDTEAFF
d_gene: NA; abundance: few; v_gene: TRBV5-4; j_gene: TRBJ1-1; CDR3nt: TGTGCCAGCAGCTGGACGGGGTCAGGTGAAGCTTTCTTT; CDR3aa: CASSWTGSGEAFF
d_gene: TRBD1; abundance: NA; v_gene: TRBV4-1; j_gene: TRBJ2-5; CDR3nt: TGCGCCAGCAGCCAAGGGGACAGGGCTAAAGAGACCCAGTACTTC; CDR3aa: CASSQGDRAKETQYF
d_gene: NA; abundance: NA; v_gene: TRBV29-1; j_gene: TRBJ1-2; CDR3nt: TGCAGCGGACGGAACCGGGACAACAGTGGCTACACCTTC; CDR3aa: CSGRNRDNSGYTF
d_gene: NA; abundance: few; v_gene: TRBV19; j_gene: TRBJ2-3; CDR3nt: TGTGCCAGTAGTATCTCCCTCACAGATACGCAGTATTTT; CDR3aa: CASSISLTDTQYF
d_gene: NA; abundance: NA; v_gene: TRBV10-3; j_gene: TRBJ1-5; CDR3nt: TGTGCCATCAGTGACAGGGTTACGAGTCAGCCCCAGCATTTT; CDR3aa: CAISDRVTSQPQHF
d_gene: TRBD1; abundance: few; v_gene: TRBV5-1; j_gene: TRBJ1-6; CDR3nt: TGCGCCAGCAGAAGGGACAGGGTCTATAATTCACCCCTCCACTTT; CDR3aa: CASRRDRVYNSPLHF
d_gene: NA; abundance: few; v_gene: TRBV5-5; j_gene: TRBJ2-5; CDR3nt: TGTGCCAGCAGCTTATACGGCGTAACAGGGAAAGAGACCCAGTACTTC; CDR3aa: CASSLYGVTGKETQYF
d_gene: NA; abundance: NA; v_gene: TRBV5-1; j_gene: TRBJ1-4; CDR3nt: TGCGCCAGCTCCCCCCAGGATAATGAAAAACTGTTTTTT; CDR3aa: CASSPQDNEKLFF
d_gene: NA; abundance: NA; v_gene: TRBV6-5; j_gene: TRBJ2-6; CDR3nt: TGTGCCAGCCGAACAGTAGCCGGGGCCAACGTCCTGACTTTC; CDR3aa: CASRTVAGANVLTF
d_gene: TRBD1; abundance: NA; v_gene: TRBV29-1; j_gene: TRBJ1-1; CDR3nt: TGCAGCGTGGACACTGGGACAGTGAACACTGAAGCTTTCTTT; CDR3aa: CSVDTGTVNTEAFF
d_gene: TRBD1; abundance: few; v_gene: TRBV19; j_gene: TRBJ1-5; CDR3nt: TGTGCCAGTAGTATCCGGGACAGGGGACACGGGTATAGCAATCAGCCCCAGCATTTT; CDR3aa: CASSIRDRGHGYSNQPQHF
d_gene: NA; abundance: NA; v_gene: TRBV13; j_gene: TRBJ2-1; CDR3nt: TGTGCCAGCAGCACCCGGTGGGAGCAGTTCTTC; CDR3aa: CASSTRWEQFF
d_gene: NA; abundance: NA; v_gene: TRBV5-6; j_gene: TRBJ1-1; CDR3nt: TGTGCCAGCAGCTCCCTAACGCAAACAGTTCACCTTGAAGCTTTCTTT; CDR3aa: CASSSLTQTVHLEAFF
d_gene: NA; abundance: NA; v_gene: TRBV6-6; j_gene: TRBJ1-6; CDR3nt: TGTGCCAGCAGTTACGGGGTAGGAGACTCACCCCTCCACTTT; CDR3aa: CASSYGVGDSPLHF
d_gene: NA; abundance: once; v_gene: TRBV5-1; j_gene: TRBJ2-1; CDR3nt: TGCGCCAGCAGCCAGTCTCTAGCAGGGGCCTACAATGAGCAGTTCTTC; CDR3aa: CASSQSLAGAYNEQFF
d_gene: TRBD1; abundance: NA; v_gene: TRBV18; j_gene: TRBJ1-1; CDR3nt: TGTGCCAGCTCACCACAAGGGACAGGGGGCTTAATTGAAGCTTTCTTT; CDR3aa: CASSPQGTGGLIEAFF
d_gene: NA; abundance: NA; v_gene: TRBV5-6; j_gene: TRBJ2-5; CDR3nt: TGTGCCAGCAGCTTATGGACAGCCTTAGAGACCCAGTACTTC; CDR3aa: CASSLWTALETQYF
d_gene: NA; abundance: NA; v_gene: TRBV19; j_gene: TRBJ1-2; CDR3nt: TGTGCCAGTAGTTCGAATAACTATGGCTACACCTTC; CDR3aa: CASSSNNYGYTF
d_gene: NA; abundance: few; v_gene: TRBV30; j_gene: TRBJ1-1; CDR3nt: TGTGCCTGGAGTAGGGCGTGGACTGAAGCTTTCTTT; CDR3aa: CAWSRAWTEAFF
d_gene: NA; abundance: NA; v_gene: TRBV11-2; j_gene: TRBJ2-7; CDR3nt: TGTGCCAGCAGCTCGCGAGGGGGGTCATACTTC; CDR3aa: CASSSRGGSYF
d_gene: NA; abundance: few; v_gene: TRBV29-1; j_gene: TRBJ1-1; CDR3nt: TGCAGCGTTTGGAAGGGGAGTACTGAAGCTTTCTTT; CDR3aa: CSVWKGSTEAFF